This T cell receptor (beta chain) was found in a study of HIV-infected patients and healthy controls. Sample share makes this clonotype medium-sized. Roughly three months, about 14 weeks, into antiretroviral therapy, follow-up blood was collected. The repertoire came from unfractionated whole blood and reflected all unsorted peripheral T cells. cDNA was made from approximately 0.55 ug RNA using alpha and beta constant primers. Each of the alpha and beta chains got its own library through chain-specific third strand synthesis with indices. One primer pair amplified all rearrangements per chain; each cDNA got molecular barcodes. TCRdb passed the 5' RACE reads through MiXCR, listing each CDR3 protein once. The sample lists under 6,000 distinct CDR3 sequences; about 10% were seen once. The germline V gene encodes CDR1 MNHNS and CDR2 SASEGT. The germline V and J ends were trimmed by 2 bases and 4 bases, with 14 bases remaining between them. The length of the CDR3 is 15 residues.

This TCR came from an adult with HIV infection. The material was blood, obtained during antiretroviral therapy. The V gene is TRBV6-1, the J gene TRBJ1-2; D is unclear. The CDR3 region is CASSERMRETYGYTF. The CDR3 nucleotides are TGTGCCAGCAGTGAAAGAATGAGGGAGACCTATGGCTACACCTTC.